This TCR beta chain emerged from a study of blood T cell repertoires in COVID-19. Background on the study: PBMCs, B-cell-depleted T cells, or T cells were the source of the cDNA or gDNA that made up the material.

Study processing details: Amplifying reference gene primers gave estimates of nucleated cell counts. Sequencing was performed with immunoSEQ multiplex PCR; in TCRdb, only in-frame clones are kept and a portion is missing. V and J calls plus clone size are reproduced from that table; the DNA served to infer D and trimming. The profile shows a few hundred thousand clones, around 84% of them singletons. Trimming at V came to 0 bases and at J to 2 bases, leaving 4 bases not matched to a gene. The length of the CDR3 is 16 residues. Per germline, CDR1 ENHRY and CDR2 SYGVKD. This clonotype was obtained from a man aged 55 to 69 with acute or convalescent COVID-19. The sample consisted of peripheral blood. This sequence joins TRBV10-3 and TRBJ2-7; the match to TRBD1 covers 10 bases. CDR3 nucleotides: TGTGCCATCAGTGAGTCGAGTGGGACAGGGGCCTACGAGCAGTACTTC. Translated: CAISESSGTGAYEQYF.